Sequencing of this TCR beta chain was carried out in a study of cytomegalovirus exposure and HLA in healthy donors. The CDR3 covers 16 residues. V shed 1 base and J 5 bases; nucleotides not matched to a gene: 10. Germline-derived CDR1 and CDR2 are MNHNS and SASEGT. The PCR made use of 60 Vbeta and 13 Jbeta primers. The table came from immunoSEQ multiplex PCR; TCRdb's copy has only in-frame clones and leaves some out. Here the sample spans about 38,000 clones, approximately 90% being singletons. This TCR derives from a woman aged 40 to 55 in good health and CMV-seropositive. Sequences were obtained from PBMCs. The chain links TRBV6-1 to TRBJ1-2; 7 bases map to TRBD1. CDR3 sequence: CASSEGGAGGGYGYTF. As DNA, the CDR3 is TGTGCCAGCAGTGAAGGGGGCGCAGGGGGAGGTTATGGCTACACCTTC.